A selection of T cell receptor beta chains follows, all from one sample in a study of Graves' ophthalmopathy and Graves' hyperthyroidism. Via MiXCR, TCRdb re-called the multiplex PCR reads, giving one row per CDR3 protein. The data show 300,000 to 350,000 distinct CDR3 sequences, under 20% seen once. Sequencing used peripheral blood. These receptors all stem from an adult man with Graves' ophthalmopathy. CDR3s include the opening cysteine and the closing phenylalanine or tryptophan. Each record gives: J gene, D gene, clone size, V gene, CDR3 DNA, CDR3 protein. The D gene is left open where the match is weak. Size is stated for part of the rows, as once, few or many counts, or as a class when the clone is expanded.

TRBJ2-7 | NA | NA | TRBV7-9 | TGTGCCAGCAGCAGAAGCGGACAGTCCTACGAGCAGTACTTC | CASSRSGQSYEQYF
TRBJ1-2 | TRBD1 | many | TRBV7-9 | TGTGCCAGCAGCCTCGACAGGGTGGGCTACACCTTC | CASSLDRVGYTF
TRBJ2-7 | NA | NA | TRBV12-5 | TGTGCTAGTGGTTTTGAATTCGGCAGGATGGGTCCAGATAGCGAGCAGTACTTC | CASGFEFGRMGPDSEQYF
TRBJ1-2 | NA | NA | TRBV6-1 | TGTGCCAGCAGTGAATGGGGTTTCGGTGGCTACACCTTC | CASSEWGFGGYTF
TRBJ1-1 | NA | many | TRBV5-1 | TGCGCCAGCAGCTTGATGGATTTAAACACTGAAGCTTTCTTT | CASSLMDLNTEAFF
TRBJ1-1 | NA | once | TRBV6-2/TRBV6-3 | TGTGCCAGCAGTTACCCCGGCACAATTGAAGCTTTCTTT | CASSYPGTIEAFF
TRBJ1-3 | NA | many | TRBV7-2 | TGTGCCAGCAGCTTAAATGCAGGCGGAAACACCATATATTTT | CASSLNAGGNTIYF
TRBJ2-5 | NA | many | TRBV29-1 | TGCAGCGTTGAAGTTAGCGCTAAAGAGACCCAGTACTTC | CSVEVSAKETQYF
TRBJ1-2 | NA | many | TRBV19 | TGTGCCAGTAGTGGACAGTACCCACCCAGCTATGGCTACACCTTC | CASSGQYPPSYGYTF
TRBJ1-1 | NA | many | TRBV4-2 | TGTGCCAGCAGCCAAGAAACCACTGAAGCTTTCTTT | CASSQETTEAFF